Listed below are T cell receptor beta chains from one sample, sequenced in a study of vaccination and CD4 T cells after COVID-19. From the PCR reads, TCRdb called clonotypes with MiXCR, one entry per CDR3 protein. The data contain about 16,000 distinct CDR3 sequences, 40% to 65% of them singletons. These TCRs are of unknown antigen specificity. Material: CD4+ T cells from blood, cultured in vitro, obtained before SARS-CoV-2 vaccination. These TCRs come from a human donor who had recovered from COVID-19. Both conserved end residues are part of each CDR3. A D gene is named only where the DNA matches it firmly. Clone size is not always given. Where it is, it says once, few, many or a class for expanded clones.

>few|NA|TRBV6-5|TRBJ1-5
TGTGCCAGCAGTTACGGGACCGGGAGTCCCCAGCATTTT
CASSYGTGSPQHF
>NA|TRBD1|TRBV7-9|TRBJ1-1
TGTGCCAGCAGCTTTCAGGGGGGACGCAGCGCTGAAGCTTTCTTT
CASSFQGGRSAEAFF
>few|NA|TRBV6-5|TRBJ1-6
TGTGCCAGCAGTTACGGGGCTACTAATTCACCCCTCCACTTT
CASSYGATNSPLHF
>NA|TRBD1|TRBV6-1|TRBJ2-7
TGTGCCAGCAGTCGACCGGGACAGGGGATGTACGAGCAGTACTTC
CASSRPGQGMYEQYF
>few|NA|TRBV19|TRBJ1-1
TGTGCCAGTAGTACCGGGGGGGTGAGGGTATGGGCTGAAGCTTTCTTT
CASSTGGVRVWAEAFF
>NA|TRBD1|TRBV20-1|TRBJ1-5
TGCAGTGCTACTAAACAGGGGGCGATCAATCAGCCCCAGCATTTT
CSATKQGAINQPQHF
>few|TRBD1|TRBV6-2/TRBV6-3|TRBJ2-7
TGTGCCAGCAGTCCTTACCAGGACAGGGGGACCTACGAGCAGTACTTC
CASSPYQDRGTYEQYF
>NA|TRBD2|TRBV7-3|TRBJ2-1
TGTGCCAGCAGCCGTTCTAGCGGGAGTTACAATGAGCAGTTCTTC
CASSRSSGSYNEQFF
>once|NA|TRBV19|TRBJ1-6
TGTGCCAGTAGTATAGGTGGCTGGACAGCCAATAATTCACCCCTCCACTTT
CASSIGGWTANNSPLHF
>few|TRBD2|TRBV7-2|TRBJ2-7
TGTGCCAGCAGACCCTTCCCACTAGCGGGAACCTACGAGCAGTACTTC
CASRPFPLAGTYEQYF
>NA|TRBD2|TRBV7-2|TRBJ2-1
TGTGCCAGCAGCCAGATAGCGGGAATCTTGGGGGTGGAGCAGTTCTTC
CASSQIAGILGVEQFF
>NA|NA|TRBV20-1|TRBJ1-1
TGCAGTTCCTACACCCGGGTGAACACTGAAGCTTTCTTT
CSSYTRVNTEAFF
>NA|TRBD1|TRBV20-1|TRBJ1-1
TGCAGTGCTCAGAGGACAGGGGGAGTGTATGAAGCTTTCTTT
CSAQRTGGVYEAFF
>few|NA|TRBV10-2|TRBJ1-2
TGCGCCAGCGGCAAACGGAACGATGGCTACACCTTC
CASGKRNDGYTF
>NA|TRBD1|TRBV11-3|TRBJ2-3
TGTGCCAGCAGCTTACGACAGGGGGACGATACGCAGTATTTT
CASSLRQGDDTQYF
>NA|TRBD1|TRBV18|TRBJ1-1
TGTGCCAGCTCACCACCGACAGGGGTCACTGAAGCTTTCTTT
CASSPPTGVTEAFF
>once|NA|TRBV7-2|TRBJ2-7
TGTGCCAGCAGCTTATCTGGCAGGAGGTTCACCTACGAGCAGTACTTC
CASSLSGRRFTYEQYF
>few|NA|TRBV20-1|TRBJ1-5
TGCAGTGCTAGTTCATTCGGGGAACAGCCCCAGCATTTT
CSASSFGEQPQHF
>medium-sized|NA|TRBV7-8|TRBJ2-4
TGTGCCAGCAGCTTAGCGTTGGGCCCCCCTAGCAAAAACATTCAGTACTTC
CASSLALGPPSKNIQYF
>NA|NA|TRBV20-1|TRBJ2-2
TGCAGTGCTGGATTGGGGACACCCGCGAACACCGGGGAGCTGTTTTTT
CSAGLGTPANTGELFF
>NA|NA|TRBV9|TRBJ2-3
TGTGCCCACCGCGCTACAGATACGCAGTATTTT
CAHRATDTQYF
>NA|TRBD1|TRBV11-1|TRBJ2-1
TGTGCCAGCAGCTTGGGGGACAGGCCCAACAATGAGCAGTTCTTC
CASSLGDRPNNEQFF
>NA|TRBD2|TRBV19|TRBJ2-3
TGTGCCAGTAGTAGGGTGGGACTAGCGGGAGGGAGCACAGATACGCAGTATTTT
CASSRVGLAGGSTDTQYF
>NA|NA|TRBV7-9|TRBJ1-2
TGTGCCAGCAGCTTAGGGGATGGGGCTTACTATGGCTACACCTTC
CASSLGDGAYYGYTF
>NA|NA|TRBV20-1|TRBJ2-7
TGCAGTGCCCCGTCATCCCCCTCAGGTGGGGAGCAGTACTTC
CSAPSSPSGGEQYF
>few|TRBD1|TRBV5-4|TRBJ1-1
TGTGCCAGCAGCCCACAGACAGGGTCTGGCACTGAAGCTTTCTTT
CASSPQTGSGTEAFF
>once|NA|TRBV5-4|TRBJ2-5
TGTGCCAGCAGCTTACCACAAGAGACCCAGTACTTC
CASSLPQETQYF
>NA|TRBD2|TRBV6-5|TRBJ2-3
TGTGCCAGCAGTTACTGGGCGGGGGTTGGAACAGATACGCAGTATTTT
CASSYWAGVGTDTQYF
>NA|TRBD1|TRBV6-1|TRBJ1-5
TGTGCCAGCAGGGGACCGGGACAGCATAGCAATCAGCCCCAGCATTTT
CASRGPGQHSNQPQHF
>NA|TRBD1|TRBV7-2|TRBJ2-2
TGTGCCAGCAGCCTAGGACAGGGGTGGGCCGGGGAGCTGTTTTTT
CASSLGQGWAGELFF
>NA|NA|TRBV2|TRBJ1-2
TGTGCCAGCGACCTACAGGCAGTCCCCCTCCCCTTGAACTATGGCTACACCTTC
CASDLQAVPLPLNYGYTF
>NA|NA|TRBV24-1|TRBJ2-5
TGTGCCACCAGTGCAGGGGATTTGGTCGGTGAGACCCAGTACTTC
CATSAGDLVGETQYF
>NA|TRBD1|TRBV7-3|TRBJ2-1
TGTGCCAGCAGCCCCGGGACAGGGGAGCAGTTCTTC
CASSPGTGEQFF
>NA|TRBD2|TRBV20-1|TRBJ2-3
TGCAGTGCTCCAAGACGGGCTGGGACTAGCGGGGATGGCACAGATACGCAGTATTTT
CSAPRRAGTSGDGTDTQYF
>NA|TRBD2|TRBV20-1|TRBJ2-7
TGCAGTGCCTGGACTAGCGGGAGCCACGAGCAGTACTTC
CSAWTSGSHEQYF